The 27 T cell receptor beta chains reported below all come from one sample, sequenced in a study of radiotherapy plus CTLA-4 blockade in lung cancer. The data were produced by immunoSEQ multiplex PCR, yet TCRdb's version contains in-frame clones alone and is incomplete. The sample has fewer than 65,000 clones, about 83% seen once; the top ten hold around 4.9%. The material sequenced was peripheral blood, taken from a patient treated with radiotherapy plus ipilimumab. The receptors derive from a human donor with non-small cell lung cancer whose response to radiotherapy plus ipilimumab could not be evaluated.

V usage is TRBV10-3 and J usage is TRBJ2-7; 11 bases are shared with TRBD2. V shed 11 bases and J 7 bases; nucleotides not matched to a gene: 10. The CDR3 length is 13 residues. Germline V CDR1 and CDR2: ENHRY, SYGVKD. CDR3 DNA sequence: TGTGCCCTAAGACTAGCGGGAAATCCGGAGCAGTACTTC. Translation: CALRLAGNPEQYF.

DNA of the CDR3: TGTGCCAGCAGCTCCCAGCGGGCAAGGTACAATGAGGGGCAGTTCTTC. Protein product: CASSSQRARYNEGQFF. The chain couples TRBV7-2 to TRBJ2-1; D possibly corresponds to TRBD2 (6 bases). Germline V CDR1 and CDR2: SGHTA, FQGNSA. The V end lost 4 bases, the J end lost 12 bases, and 25 bases lay between the germline ends. This CDR3 region has 16 residues.

There are a few counts of this clone. The chain joins TRBV9 to TRBJ1-2; 9 bases line up with TRBD1. Germline values: CDR1 SGDLS, CDR2 YYNGEE. V was clipped by 0 bases and J by 8 bases; unmatched bases: 2. The CDR3 extends over 13 amino acids. The CDR3 region has the DNA TGTGCCAGCAGCGTAGGGACAGGGGTCGGCTACACCTTC. It encodes CASSVGTGVGYTF.

The rearrangement links TRBV4-3 to TRBJ2-7; 7 bases are a match to TRBD2. Germline CDR1 reads LGHNA; CDR2 reads YSLEER. The length of the CDR3 is 15 residues. V lost 4 bases and J lost 5; bases outside the gene matches: 11. The CDR3, as DNA: TGCGCCAGCAGCCTCGAGTTAGCGGGTGGCCACGAGCAGTACTTC. Residues: CASSLELAGGHEQYF.

This clone showed up just a few times. The chain has TRBV5-4 and TRBJ2-2; 7 bases are a match to TRBD2. The germline V gene has CDR1 SGHNT and CDR2 YYREEE (reference sequence). The CDR3 is made up of 15 amino acids. The V segment lost 7 bases and the J segment 0 bases; nucleotides outside the gene matches: 6. The CDR3 reads CASGGGDTNTGELFF. The CDR3, as DNA: TGTGCCAGCGGGGGGGGAGACACGAACACCGGGGAGCTGTTTTTT.

The chain couples TRBV28 to TRBJ2-7, with TRBD1 as a possible D gene (6 bases). The CDR3 is 13 residues long. CDR1 is MDHEN, CDR2 SYDVKM, per germline. Trimming took off 8 bases at V and 2 bases at J, with 13 bases between the two ends. CDR3: CASEDSLTYEQYF. CDR3 nucleotide sequence: TGTGCCAGCGAGGACAGCCTAACCTACGAGCAGTACTTC.

V and J are TRBV2 and TRBJ2-1; 16 nucleotides agree with TRBD2. The CDR3 has 14 residues. V was clipped by 6 bases and J by 9 bases; unmatched bases: 2. The germline V gene has CDR1 SNHLY and CDR2 FYNNEI. CDR3 residues: CASRGLAGGGEQFF. The CDR3 DNA follows: TGTGCCAGCAGGGGACTAGCGGGAGGGGGTGAGCAGTTCTTC.

In this sample, this clone turned up once. The chain combines TRBV7-3 with TRBJ1-1, with 7 bases identical to TRBD1. With V trimmed by 5 bases and J by 5 bases, 8 bases remained unmatched. The CDR3 consists of 14 residues. Germline V gives CDR1 SGHTA, CDR2 FQGTGA. The CDR3 reads CASSPQGFGTEAFF. The CDR3 DNA sequence: TGTGCCAGCAGCCCACAGGGGTTTGGGACTGAAGCTTTCTTT.

The chain is built from TRBV28 and TRBJ2-7; 7 nucleotides align to TRBD1. After removal of 5 bases from V and 1 base from J, the junction contained 8 bases not matched to a gene. This CDR3 has 15 residues. The germline V gene has CDR1 MDHEN and CDR2 SYDVKM. CDR3 sequence: CASSRTGSTSYEQYF. CDR3 coding DNA: TGTGCCAGCAGTCGGACAGGCTCTACATCCTACGAGCAGTACTTC.

This clone appeared a few times. This rearrangement joins TRBV28 to TRBJ2-2; unclear D gene. Per the germline V gene, CDR1 is MDHEN and CDR2 is SYDVKM. CDR3 length equals 11 residues. V lost 6 bases and J 8 bases, leaving 7 bases between the germline ends. The CDR3 here is CASRTWGELFF. The CDR3 coding sequence is TGTGCCAGCAGGACATGGGGGGAGCTGTTTTTT.

There are a few counts of this clone. The chain couples TRBV11-2 to TRBJ2-3; TRBD2 might be the D (5 bases). The CDR3 is 14 residues long. The germline V gene encodes CDR1 SGHAT and CDR2 FQNNGV. Between the trimmed V and J ends, which lost 5 bases and 6 bases, there was a span of 15 bases. CDR3 sequence (DNA): TGTGCCAGCAGCCTAGTAGCGCTCCGGGATACGCAGTATTTT. Translating it yields CASSLVALRDTQYF.

This chain joins TRBV5-4 and TRBJ1-2; D is perhaps TRBD1 (5 bases). Germline CDR1 SGHNT, CDR2 YYREEE (reference sequence). Trimming removed 0 bases from V and 4 bases from J, with 10 bases in between. CDR3 size: 14 residues. The CDR3 here is CASSLDQGGYGYTF. For the CDR3, the DNA is TGTGCCAGCAGCTTGGATCAGGGCGGCTATGGCTACACCTTC.

In its sample, this clone was seen once. The chain carries TRBV5-1 and TRBJ2-5, with TRBD1 as a possible D gene (7 bases). The DNA end favors TRBJ2-7, so the J call may be wrong. Germline CDR1 SGHRS, CDR2 YFSETQ. This CDR3 is 15 amino acids long. CDR3 sequence reads: CASSLEGQGGNEQYF. The DNA of the CDR3 is TGCGCCAGCAGCTTGGAAGGGCAGGGGGGAAACGAGCAGTACTTC.

The genes are TRBV4-3 and TRBJ1-2, with 8 nucleotides matching TRBD1. This CDR3 has 17 amino acids. The germline V gene has CDR1 LGHNA and CDR2 YSLEER. V shed 0 bases and J 7 bases; nucleotides not matched to a gene: 13. The CDR3 protein is CASSQDRGLPTSGGYTF. As DNA, the CDR3 is TGCGCCAGCAGCCAAGACAGGGGGCTTCCTACCTCAGGTGGCTACACCTTC.

In its sample, this clone was seen once. V gene TRBV10-3 combines with J gene TRBJ2-3; 8 positions match TRBD2. The ends lost 6 bases at V and 3 bases at J; junction bases unmatched: 11. Looked up from germline, CDR1 is ENHRY and CDR2 is SYGVKD. This CDR3 comprises 16 residues. The CDR3 sequence is CAISPLGREETDTQYF. The CDR3 DNA reads as TGTGCCATCAGCCCCTTAGGGCGGGAGGAGACAGATACGCAGTATTTT.

The rearrangement uses TRBV28 and TRBJ2-4; 9 nucleotides line up with TRBD2. The CDR3 contains 15 residues. CDR1 and CDR2 (germline): MDHEN, SYDVKM. V shed 5 bases and J 8 bases; nucleotides not matched to a gene: 10. DNA for the CDR3: TGTGCCAGCAGTCCTTGGCGGGAGGGAAAGGACATTCAGTACTTC. Translation gives CASSPWREGKDIQYF.

The chain combines TRBV4-1 with TRBJ1-6; D possibly corresponds to TRBD1 (5 bases). The germline gives CDR1 MGHRA, CDR2 YSYEKL. Between the trimmed V and J ends, which lost 3 bases and 2 bases, there was a span of 11 bases. CDR3 length equals 16 residues. The CDR3 is CASSHLDSTYNSPLHF. The CDR3 DNA is TGCGCCAGCAGCCACTTAGACAGTACCTATAATTCACCCCTCCACTTT.

The chain uses TRBV30 and TRBJ2-2; D perhaps matches TRBD2 (5 bases). Germline V gives CDR1 GTSNPN, CDR2 SVGIG (reference sequence). V lost 4 bases and J 0 bases, leaving 15 bases between the germline ends. The CDR3 covers 16 residues. Here the CDR3 DNA reads TGTGCCTGGATCCCCTCTAGCAGAACGAACACCGGGGAGCTGTTTTTT. This codes for CAWIPSSRTNTGELFF.

The CDR3 DNA sequence: TGTGCCAGCAGCCAAGGGACTAGCGGGAGAGCCCCCGAAAAGCAGTACTTC. It encodes CASSQGTSGRAPEKQYF. V is TRBV4-2 and J is TRBJ2-7; TRBD2 aligns across 13 bases. Germline CDR1 is LGHNA and CDR2 is YNFKEQ. The J segment lost 8 bases and the V segment lost 1 base, leaving 11 bases of the junction unmatched. The CDR3 is made up of 17 amino acids.

This chain connects TRBV6-5 to TRBJ1-1; 7 bases fit TRBD1. Germline V gene lookup returns CDR1 MNHEY and CDR2 SVGAGI. V gave up 0 bases and J gave up 0 bases; unmatched junction bases: 4. The CDR3 is 16 amino acids. CDR3 DNA sequence: TGTGCCAGCAGTTACTCGGGACAGACTTTGAACACTGAAGCTTTCTTT. This gives the protein CASSYSGQTLNTEAFF.

This clone was seen once. The J gene is TRBJ2-7, the V gene TRBV28; D is uncertain. CDR1 is MDHEN, CDR2 SYDVKM, per germline. The CDR3 loop spans 12 amino acids. V was cut by 5 bases and J by 4 bases, with 9 bases left in between. The CDR3 coding sequence is TGTGCCAGCAGTACCAGACATTACGAGCAGTACTTC. This translates into CASSTRHYEQYF.

J is TRBJ2-3 and V is TRBV10-1; 8 bases match TRBD2. Germline V gene data show CDR1 as WNHNN and CDR2 as SYGVQD (reference sequence). This CDR3 region has 23 residues. The J segment lost 4 bases and the V segment lost 0 bases, leaving 27 bases of the junction unmatched. The CDR3 sequence is CASSESEVGWSGRQALVADTQYF. CDR3 in DNA: TGCGCCAGCAGTGAGTCCGAGGTGGGTTGGAGCGGGAGACAAGCATTGGTAGCAGATACGCAGTATTTT.

J is TRBJ1-4 and V is TRBV4-3, with no clear D. This CDR3 is built from 15 residues. V lost 2 bases to trimming and J lost 8 bases, with 15 bases between them. CDR1 is LGHNA and CDR2 is YSLEER in the germline V gene. The CDR3 protein is CASSQMRVIGEKLFF. CDR3 nucleotide sequence: TGCGCCAGCAGCCAAATGCGGGTAATAGGGGAAAAACTGTTTTTT.

The V gene is TRBV28, the J gene TRBJ1-5, with D tentatively TRBD1 (5 bases). CDR1 is MDHEN, CDR2 SYDVKM, per germline. V lost 7 bases and J 3 bases, leaving 16 bases between the germline ends. The CDR3 runs 15 residues. The DNA of the CDR3 is TGTGCCAGCACCGGGGGGGGTGGGTACAATCAGCCCCAGCATTTT. This sequence encodes CASTGGGGYNQPQHF.

The chain is built from TRBV6-1 and TRBJ2-7; D unresolved. Per germline, CDR1 MNHNS and CDR2 SASEGT. Trimming stripped 2 bases from V and 2 bases from J, with 4 bases between. There are 12 residues in the CDR3. The CDR3 region is CASSELAYEQYF. DNA for the CDR3: TGTGCCAGCAGTGAACTTGCCTACGAGCAGTACTTC.

The chain recombines TRBV11-2 with TRBJ2-7, with 7 bases aligning to TRBD2. Germline V gives CDR1 SGHAT, CDR2 FQNNGV. The ends lost 5 bases at V and 1 base at J; junction bases unmatched: 11. This CDR3 has 16 amino acids. The CDR3 coding sequence is TGTGCCAGCAGCATGGGCCCGGGACTACGATCCTACGAGCAGTACTTC. It is translated as CASSMGPGLRSYEQYF.

This rearrangement joins TRBV28 to TRBJ2-7; the match to TRBD2 covers 7 bases. The V gene's germline CDR1 is MDHEN and CDR2 SYDVKM. Trimming at V came to 6 bases and at J to 2 bases, leaving 7 bases not matched to a gene. The CDR3 is made up of 14 amino acids. CDR3 nucleotides: TGTGCCAGCAGCCCAACTAGCGTCGCCTACGAGCAGTACTTC. Translating gives CASSPTSVAYEQYF.